These 27 T cell receptor beta chains originate from one sample sequenced in a study of blood T cell repertoires in COVID-19. Some clones are missing from TCRdb's copy, which holds only in-frame ones; the method was immunoSEQ multiplex PCR. This sample carries about 82,000 clones, around four fifths of them seen once, and the ten largest clones take over 15%. What was sequenced was peripheral blood. Receptor source: an elderly man with active or convalescent COVID-19.

This clone was counted once. The CDR3 region is CSVGTGGAANEKLFF. CDR3 nucleotides: TGCAGCGTTGGGACAGGGGGCGCAGCTAATGAAAAACTGTTTTTT. The chain couples TRBV29-1 to TRBJ1-4, with 11 bases fitting TRBD1. The CDR3 consists of 15 residues. CDR1 is SQVTM and CDR2 is ANQGSEA in the germline V gene. The V and J ends lost 4 bases and 3 bases, in that order; junction bases with no gene match: 4.

The rearrangement joins TRBV4-2 to TRBJ2-3, with D unclear. Germline CDR1 is LGHNA and CDR2 is YNFKEQ. V shed 0 bases and J shed 2 bases, with 21 bases lying between them. CDR3 length: 19 amino acids. CDR3 sequence: CASSQDDPGRHPYTDTQYF. CDR3 bases: TGTGCCAGCAGCCAAGATGACCCTGGCAGGCACCCCTACACAGATACGCAGTATTTT.

The J gene is TRBJ1-6, the V gene TRBV5-1; D might be TRBD1 (5 bases). The CDR3 loop spans 14 amino acids. V lost 2 bases to trimming and J lost 9 bases, with 12 bases between them. CDR1 and CDR2 from the germline V gene are SGHRS and YFSETQ. The CDR3 here is CASSFAGQGSPLHF. The CDR3 nucleotides read TGCGCCAGCAGCTTCGCAGGGCAGGGTTCACCCCTCCACTTT. Combining the CDR3 with reference TRBV5-1 and TRBJ1-6 gives the whole variable domain KAGVTQTPRYLIKTRGQQVTLSCSPISGHRSVSWYQQTPGQGLQFLFEYFSETQRNKGNFPGRFSGRQFSNSRSEMNVSTLELGDSALYLCASSFAGQGSPLHFGNGTRLTVT.

The chain recombines TRBV3-1 (or the pseudogene TRBV3-2) with TRBJ1-2; no reliable D call. In germline, CDR1 is LGHDT, CDR2 YNNKEL (reference sequence). The CDR3 loop spans 14 amino acids. V shed 0 bases and J shed 2 bases, with 7 bases lying between them. CDR3 sequence reads: CASSQEFSNYGYTF. The CDR3, as DNA: TGTGCCAGCAGCCAAGAATTCTCCAACTATGGCTACACCTTC.

This clone was recorded only once. The CDR3 DNA is TGTGCCAGCAGCTTGTACGGGATCCTCAGCAATCAGCCCCAGCATTTT. It translates to CASSLYGILSNQPQHF. The chain combines TRBV5-6 with TRBJ1-5, with no clear D. CDR3 length: 16 amino acids. CDR1 is SGHDT, CDR2 YYEEEE, per germline. The ends were cut back, 1 base at V and 1 base at J, with 12 bases in the middle. The entire variable domain, with the rest obtained from reference TRBV5-6 and TRBJ1-5, is as follows: DAGVTQSPTHLIKTRGQQVTLRCSPKSGHDTVSWYQQALGQGPQFIFQYYEEEERQRGNFPDRFSGHQFPNYSSELNVNALLLGDSALYLCASSLYGILSNQPQHFGDGTRLSIL.

This clone has just one count. The rearrangement joins TRBV19 to TRBJ2-1; 13 nucleotides line up with TRBD2. The CDR3 length is 15 residues. Germline CDR1 is LNHDA and CDR2 is SQIVND (reference sequence). V trimming: 3 bases; J trimming: 8 bases; junction bases outside the gene matches: 4. The CDR3 sequence: CASSIGLAGEDEQFF. The DNA for the CDR3 is TGTGCCAGTAGTATCGGACTAGCGGGAGAAGATGAGCAGTTCTTC.

This chain links TRBV29-1 with TRBJ2-3, with TRBD2 matching 9 bases. CDR1 SQVTM and CDR2 ANQGSEA come from the germline V gene. This CDR3 has 14 amino acids. Germline trimming cut 8 bases from V and 6 bases from J; bases unmatched to any gene: 12. CDR3: CSLRLAASWDTQYF. CDR3 bases: TGCAGCCTCAGACTAGCGGCCAGCTGGGATACGCAGTATTTT.

Only a few counts were recorded for this clone. The chain uses TRBV6-2 or TRBV6-3 and TRBJ2-1; D possibly corresponds to TRBD2 (6 bases). The germline V gene encodes CDR1 MNHEY and CDR2 SVGEGT. Between the trimmed V and J ends, which lost 2 bases and 2 bases, there was a span of 7 bases. The CDR3 has 14 residues. The CDR3, as DNA: TGTGCCAGCAGTTACACTAGCACCTACAATGAGCAGTTCTTC. Translated: CASSYTSTYNEQFF.

The chain carries TRBV11-2 and TRBJ2-7; D might be TRBD1 (6 bases). V dropped 4 bases and J dropped 2 bases, with 12 bases sitting between them. The germline CDR1 and CDR2 sequences are SGHAT and FQNNGV. The CDR3 sequence is 14 residues long. The CDR3 loop is CASSSSQGTYEQYV. DNA of the CDR3: TGTGCCAGCAGCTCTTCACAGGGTACCTACGAGCAGTACGTC.

This CDR3 is CASSFGGPGANVLTF. CDR3 in DNA: TGTGCCAGCAGCTTTGGAGGGCCCGGGGCCAACGTCCTGACTTTC. This chain joins TRBV11-1 and TRBJ2-6; the D gene is possibly TRBD2 (6 bases). The CDR3 runs 15 residues. The germline V gene has CDR1 SGHAT and CDR2 FQDESV (reference sequence). The germline V and J ends were trimmed by 3 bases and 4 bases, with 10 bases remaining between them.

This clone has a handful of counts. The J gene is TRBJ1-4, the V gene TRBV6-1, with D tentatively TRBD1 (6 bases). V dropped 2 bases and J dropped 6 bases, with 13 bases sitting between them. The germline V gene has CDR1 MNHNS and CDR2 SASEGT. This CDR3 spans 15 amino acids. CDR3 DNA: TGTGCCAGCAGTGAACGTGGCAGGGGAGATGAAAAACTGTTTTTT. Residues: CASSERGRGDEKLFF.

Here the CDR3 DNA reads TGTGCCAGCAGGCCGGCGGGGGACCAAGAGACCCAGTACTTC. Translation: CASRPAGDQETQYF. The V call is TRBV6-5, the J call TRBJ2-5; 7 bases are a match to TRBD2. This CDR3 is 14 amino acids long. J was trimmed by 0 bases and V by 6 bases; bases with no gene match: 4. Germline CDR1 reads MNHEY; CDR2 reads SVGAGI.

The V and J genes are TRBV6-6 and TRBJ1-5, with D unresolved. V lost 6 bases and J lost 7, with 10 bases in between. Germline CDR1 MNHNY, CDR2 SVGAGI (reference sequence). The CDR3 spans 12 residues. The CDR3 region has the DNA TGTGCCAGCAGCGAAAAGGAGCAGCCCCAGCATTTT. Its translation: CASSEKEQPQHF.

This clone has just a few counts. The genes are TRBV19 and TRBJ2-3; TRBD2 is a possible D gene (5 bases). V gave up 1 base and J gave up 11 bases, with 10 bases separating them. The CDR3 is made up of 12 amino acids. The germline CDR1 and CDR2 sequences are LNHDA and SQIVND (reference sequence). The CDR3 DNA follows: TGTGCCAGTAGTATAGCGGGAATCAGGCAGTATTTT. Protein sequence: CASSIAGIRQYF.

The chain carries TRBV19 and TRBJ1-5, with 8 positions matching TRBD1. CDR1 is LNHDA, CDR2 SQIVND, per germline (reference sequence). Trimming at V came to 2 bases and at J to 4 bases, leaving 4 bases not matched to a gene. The CDR3 is 15 residues long. As DNA, the CDR3 is TGTGCCAGTAGTATAAGTCAGGGGGCTAATCAGCCCCAGCATTTT. This translates into CASSISQGANQPQHF.

The V and J genes are TRBV21-1 and TRBJ1-4. TRBV21-1 is an annotated pseudogene. This CDR3 has 13 residues. The CDR3 spells CASSPPLCEKLFF. CDR3 bases: TGTGCCAGCAGCCCCCCTTTGTGTGAAAAACTGTTTTTT.

V and J are TRBV11-2 and TRBJ2-5; D ambiguous. The germline V gene has CDR1 SGHAT and CDR2 FQNNGV. The V gene lost 5 bases and the J gene lost 3 bases, with 4 bases spanning the gap. The CDR3 loop spans 11 amino acids. The CDR3 bases are TGTGCCAGCAGCCTAAAAGAGACCCAGTACTTC. It translates to CASSLKETQYF.

This clone was picked up one time. This sequence joins TRBV5-1 and TRBJ2-1; the D is unclear. In germline, CDR1 is SGHRS, CDR2 YFSETQ. The CDR3 covers 16 residues. Between the trimmed V and J ends, which lost 0 bases and 5 bases, there was a span of 15 bases. The DNA of the CDR3 is TGCGCCAGCAGCTTGGGTAATCTAGTCGCCCACAATGAGCAGTTCTTC. Residues: CASSLGNLVAHNEQFF.

V and J are TRBV11-2 and TRBJ2-5, with 9 positions matching TRBD1. V trimming: 5 bases; J trimming: 5 bases; junction bases outside the gene matches: 9. This CDR3 has 15 residues. CDR1 SGHAT and CDR2 FQNNGV come from the germline V gene. The CDR3 DNA reads TGTGCCAGCAGCGCCAACAGGGGGCGAGGGGAGACCCAGTACTTC. Translated, it gives CASSANRGRGETQYF.

The chain joins TRBV6-6 to TRBJ1-1, with TRBD1 matching over 8 bases. This CDR3 comprises 16 residues. V gave up 6 bases and J gave up 5 bases; unmatched junction bases: 14. The germline CDR1 and CDR2 sequences are MNHNY and SVGAGI (reference sequence). The CDR3: CASRGDRSGAGTEAFF. In nucleotides, the CDR3 is TGTGCCAGCAGAGGGGACAGGTCCGGCGCGGGGACTGAAGCTTTCTTT.

On this clone itself: A much larger clone sits a single nucleotide away, making a read error possible. The genes are TRBV27 and TRBJ1-4; tentatively, D is TRBD1 (5 bases). This CDR3 spans 13 amino acids. Germline V gene data show CDR1 as MNHEY and CDR2 as SMNVEV (reference sequence). V was cut by 3 bases and J by 7 bases, with 9 bases left in between. CDR3 region: CASSFAGFEKLFF. The DNA of the CDR3 is TGTGCCAGCAGTTTTGCAGGGTTTGAAAAACTGTTTTTT. The full variable domain, in which reference TRBV27 and TRBJ1-4 provide the parts outside the CDR3, is EAQVTQNPRYLITVTGKKLTVTCSQNMNHEYMSWYRQDPGLGLRQIYYSMNVEVTDKGDVPEGYKVSRKEKRNFPLILESPSPNQTSLYFCASSFAGFEKLFFGSGTQLSVL.

This chain links TRBV7-9 with TRBJ2-6; D may be TRBD2 (5 bases). With 8 bases removed from V and 5 bases from J, the gap between germline ends came to 10 bases. Germline CDR1 and CDR2: SEHNR and FQNEAQ (reference sequence). This CDR3 region has 13 residues. The CDR3 loop is CASAGGRANVLTF. CDR3 nucleotide sequence: TGTGCCAGCGCCGGCGGGCGGGCCAACGTCCTGACTTTC.

The chain recombines TRBV2 with TRBJ1-5; D is ambiguous. Trimming removed 5 bases from V and 9 bases from J, with 20 bases in between. The CDR3 is 15 amino acids. Germline CDR1 reads SNHLY; CDR2 reads FYNNEI. The CDR3 DNA reads TGTGCCAGCAGTATCGACGGGATCCCATCCCCGCCCCAGCATTTT. This codes for CASSIDGIPSPPQHF.

Regarding this clone: Other DNA sequences in this sample translate to the same CDR3. The chain couples TRBV27 to TRBJ1-2; D is perhaps TRBD1 (6 bases). Germline CDR1 is MNHEY and CDR2 is SMNVEV (reference sequence). V lost 0 bases and J 4 bases, leaving 9 bases between the germline ends. The CDR3 extends over 14 amino acids. The CDR3 protein is CASSLSRGPYGYTF. CDR3 DNA: TGTGCCAGCAGTTTATCCAGGGGTCCCTATGGCTACACCTTC.

This CDR3 is CASRNQARDTQYF. The CDR3 DNA reads TGTGCCAGCAGAAACCAGGCCAGGGATACGCAGTATTTT. The genes are TRBV6-5 and TRBJ2-3; D uncertain. V was cut by 6 bases and J by 6 bases, with 13 bases left in between. In germline, CDR1 is MNHEY, CDR2 SVGAGI. The CDR3 loop spans 13 amino acids.

This clone was counted a few times. The chain recombines TRBV7-9 with TRBJ2-7, with 7 bases lining up with TRBD2. The germline gives CDR1 SEHNR, CDR2 FQNEAQ (reference sequence). Losses at the gene ends were 5 bases for V and 4 bases for J; bases not matched to a gene: 2. The CDR3 length is 12 residues. This chain's CDR3 is CASSGAGYEQYV. CDR3 bases: TGTGCCAGCAGCGGAGCGGGGTACGAGCAGTACGTC.

The chain has TRBV6-5 and TRBJ1-1; 8 bases line up with TRBD1. CDR3 length equals 13 residues. Per the germline V gene, CDR1 is MNHEY and CDR2 is SVGAGI. V was pared by 6 bases and J by 7 bases, with 7 bases of the junction left unmatched. CDR3 region: CASSRGQGLEAFF. The CDR3 DNA is TGTGCCAGCAGCCGAGGACAGGGTCTTGAAGCTTTCTTT.